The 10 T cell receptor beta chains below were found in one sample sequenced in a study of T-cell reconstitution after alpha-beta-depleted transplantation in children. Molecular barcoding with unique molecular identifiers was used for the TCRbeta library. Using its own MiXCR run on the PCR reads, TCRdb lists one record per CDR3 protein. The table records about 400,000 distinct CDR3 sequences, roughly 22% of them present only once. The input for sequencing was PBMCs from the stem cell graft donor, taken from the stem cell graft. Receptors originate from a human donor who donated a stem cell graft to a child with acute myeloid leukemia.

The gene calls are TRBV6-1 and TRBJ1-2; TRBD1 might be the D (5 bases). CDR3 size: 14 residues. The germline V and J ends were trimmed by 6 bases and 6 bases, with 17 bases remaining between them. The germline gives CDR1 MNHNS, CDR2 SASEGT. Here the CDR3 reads CASSVGEGRNGYTF. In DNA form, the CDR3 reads TGTGCCAGCAGCGTTGGGGAGGGGAGGAATGGCTACACCTTC.

Here the CDR3 DNA reads TGTGCCAGCGAACTCCCTAGCGGGAGTGGGTACGAGCAGTACTTC. Encoded protein: CASELPSGSGYEQYF. The genes are TRBV7-9 and TRBJ2-7; TRBD2 agrees at 10 bases. The CDR3 runs to 15 residues. V trimming: 8 bases; J trimming: 4 bases; junction bases outside the gene matches: 11. Germline CDR1 and CDR2: SEHNR and FQNEAQ (reference sequence). The full variable domain, in which reference TRBV7-9 and TRBJ2-7 provide the parts outside the CDR3, is DTGVSQNPRHKITKRGQNVTFRCDPISEHNRLYWYRQTLGQGPEFLTYFQNEAQLEKSRLLSDRFSAERPKGSFSTLEIQRTEQGDSAMYLCASELPSGSGYEQYFGPGTRLTVT.

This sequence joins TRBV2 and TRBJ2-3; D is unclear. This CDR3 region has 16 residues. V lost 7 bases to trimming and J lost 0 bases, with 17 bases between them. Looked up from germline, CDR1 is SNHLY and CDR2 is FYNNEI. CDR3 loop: CASTSGWGFSTDTQYF. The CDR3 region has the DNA TGTGCCAGCACCTCGGGCTGGGGATTTAGCACAGATACGCAGTATTTT.

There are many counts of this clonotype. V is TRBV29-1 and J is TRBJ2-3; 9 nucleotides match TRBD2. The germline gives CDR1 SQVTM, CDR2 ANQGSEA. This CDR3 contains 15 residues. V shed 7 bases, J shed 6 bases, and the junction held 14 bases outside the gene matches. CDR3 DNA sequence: TGCAGCGGTGGGGTAGCGGGGGTCCGGAAGGATACGCAGTATTTT. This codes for CSGGVAGVRKDTQYF.

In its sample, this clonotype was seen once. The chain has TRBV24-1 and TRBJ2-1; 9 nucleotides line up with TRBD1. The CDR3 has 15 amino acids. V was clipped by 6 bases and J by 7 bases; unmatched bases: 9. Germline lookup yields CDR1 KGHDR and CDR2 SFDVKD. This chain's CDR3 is CATSNSMDRGNEQFF. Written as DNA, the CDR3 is TGTGCCACCAGTAATTCGATGGACAGGGGTAATGAGCAGTTCTTC.

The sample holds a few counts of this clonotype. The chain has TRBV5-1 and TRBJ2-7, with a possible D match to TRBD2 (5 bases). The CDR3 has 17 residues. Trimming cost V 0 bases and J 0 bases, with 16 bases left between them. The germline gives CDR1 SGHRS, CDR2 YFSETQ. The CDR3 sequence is CASSLDPIGKGSYEQYF. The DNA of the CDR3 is TGCGCCAGCAGCTTGGATCCCATCGGGAAGGGCTCCTACGAGCAGTACTTC. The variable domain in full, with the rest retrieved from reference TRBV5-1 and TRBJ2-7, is KAGVTQTPRYLIKTRGQQVTLSCSPISGHRSVSWYQQTPGQGLQFLFEYFSETQRNKGNFPGRFSGRQFSNSRSEMNVSTLELGDSALYLCASSLDPIGKGSYEQYFGPGTRLTVT.

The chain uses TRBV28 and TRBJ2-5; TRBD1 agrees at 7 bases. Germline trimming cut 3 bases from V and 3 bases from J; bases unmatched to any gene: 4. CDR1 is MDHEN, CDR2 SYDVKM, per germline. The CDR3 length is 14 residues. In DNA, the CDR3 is TGTGCCAGCAGTTTGTGGGACAGAGAAGAGACCCAGTACTTC. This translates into CASSLWDREETQYF.

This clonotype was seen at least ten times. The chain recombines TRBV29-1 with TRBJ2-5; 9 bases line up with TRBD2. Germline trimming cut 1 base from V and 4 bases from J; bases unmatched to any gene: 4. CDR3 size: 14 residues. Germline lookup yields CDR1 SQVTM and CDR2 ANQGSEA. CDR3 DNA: TGCAGCGTTGAAGGTAGCGGGAGTGGAGAGACCCAGTACTTC. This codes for CSVEGSGSGETQYF.

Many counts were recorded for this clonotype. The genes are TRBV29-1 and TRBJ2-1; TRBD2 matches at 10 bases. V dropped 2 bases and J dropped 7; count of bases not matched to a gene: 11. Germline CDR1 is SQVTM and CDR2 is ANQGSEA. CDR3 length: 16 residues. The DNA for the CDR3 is TGCAGCGTTGAAATGGGGATAGCGGGAGGTGTTAATGAGCAGTTCTTC. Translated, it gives CSVEMGIAGGVNEQFF.

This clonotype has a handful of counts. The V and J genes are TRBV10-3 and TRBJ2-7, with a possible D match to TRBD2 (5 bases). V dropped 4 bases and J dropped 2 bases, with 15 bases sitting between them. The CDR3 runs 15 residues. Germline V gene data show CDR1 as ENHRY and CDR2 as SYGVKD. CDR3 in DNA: TGTGCCATCAGTGGGGGAGCGGTAGTTACCTACGAGCAGTACTTC. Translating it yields CAISGGAVVTYEQYF.